The 27 T cell receptor beta chains in this list originate from one sample, sequenced in a study of shared clonotypes between healthy human individuals. TCRdb keeps only in-frame clones here, not all; method: immunoSEQ multiplex PCR. In the table there are around 580,000 clones, 95% to 98% of which are singletons. Naive CD8 cells were CD45RO-negative, positively selected for CCR7, excluding terminally differentiated effector memory CD45RA+ cells. Sequenced: naive CD8+ T cells sorted from blood. These TCRs come from a man younger than 40 in good health.

The chain carries TRBV19 and TRBJ2-7; 10 bases fit TRBD2. The CDR3 covers 14 residues. Germline V gene data show CDR1 as LNHDA and CDR2 as SQIVND (reference sequence). V was pared by 3 bases and J by 4 bases, with 3 bases of the junction left unmatched. CDR3 loop: CASSIRTSGYEQYF. Written as DNA, the CDR3 is TGTGCCAGTAGTATTCGGACTAGCGGTTACGAGCAGTACTTC. Full variable domain (remainder filled in from reference TRBV19 and TRBJ2-7): DGGITQSPKYLFRKEGQNVTLSCEQNLNHDAMYWYRQDPGQGLRLIYYSQIVNDFQKGDIAEGYSVSREKKESFPLTVTSAQKNPTAFYLCASSIRTSGYEQYFGPGTRLTVT.

This chain connects TRBV27 to TRBJ2-3; D may be TRBD2 (7 bases). Trimming shortened V by 5 bases and J by 0 bases, and 12 bases separated the two germline ends. The germline V gene encodes CDR1 MNHEY and CDR2 SMNVEV (reference sequence). The CDR3 has 15 amino acids. CDR3 residues: CASSQRGGSTDTQYF. The CDR3 DNA sequence: TGTGCCAGCAGTCAAAGGGGGGGGAGCACAGATACGCAGTATTTT.

As concerns this clone: The sample carries other DNA sequences with the same CDR3. V usage is TRBV7-9 and J usage is TRBJ2-7; the match to TRBD1 covers 7 bases. Germline V gene data show CDR1 as SEHNR and CDR2 as FQNEAQ (reference sequence). This CDR3 contains 12 residues. After removal of 6 bases from V and 3 bases from J, the junction contained 2 bases not matched to a gene. Written as DNA, the CDR3 is TGTGCCAGCAGTGACAGGGTCTACGAGCAGTACTTC. Encoded protein: CASSDRVYEQYF.

The chain carries TRBV5-6 and TRBJ2-1; no clear D. The germline V gene encodes CDR1 SGHDT and CDR2 YYEEEE. Trimming took 1 base from V and 7 from J, leaving 6 bases between them. The CDR3 consists of 12 residues. This CDR3 is CASSLPLNEQFF. CDR3 nucleotide sequence: TGTGCCAGCAGCTTGCCCCTGAATGAGCAGTTCTTC.

The chain uses TRBV13 and TRBJ2-2; D is ambiguous. This CDR3 region has 15 residues. V lost 5 bases, J lost 7 bases, and 17 bases lay in between. In germline, CDR1 is PRHDT, CDR2 FYEKMQ (reference sequence). CDR3 sequence (DNA): TGTGCCAGCAGCCCAACGGGCCACGGCTTCGGGGAGCTGTTTTTT. It translates to CASSPTGHGFGELFF.

This rearrangement joins TRBV7-6 to TRBJ2-7; TRBD2 is a possible D gene (5 bases). V dropped 5 bases and J dropped 3 bases, with 11 bases sitting between them. Germline V gives CDR1 SGHVS, CDR2 FNYEAQ. This CDR3 region has 13 residues. For the CDR3, the DNA is TGTGCCAGCAGCCCCAGGACTGGCTACGAGCAGTACTTC. This codes for CASSPRTGYEQYF.

The chain joins TRBV16 to TRBJ2-1, with 7 bases lining up with TRBD2. CDR1 and CDR2 from the germline V gene are KGHSY and FQNENV. The CDR3 extends over 14 amino acids. V trimming: 4 bases; J trimming: 8 bases; junction bases outside the gene matches: 8. The CDR3, as DNA: TGTGCCAGCAGCCCGGGGACGGGGGGTGATGAGCAGTTCTTC. It yields the protein CASSPGTGGDEQFF.

The J gene is TRBJ2-1, the V gene TRBV30, with D uncertain. The CDR3 runs 13 residues. Looked up from germline, CDR1 is GTSNPN and CDR2 is SVGIG (reference sequence). Trimming took 0 bases from V and 8 from J, leaving 11 bases between them. As DNA, the CDR3 is TGTGCCTGGAGTGTACACCAAGCCCATGAGCAGTTCTTC. This translates into CAWSVHQAHEQFF.

The chain couples TRBV7-9 to TRBJ2-5; the D is unclear. Trimming left V 8 bases short and J 5 bases short, with 15 bases between. The CDR3 has 13 residues. The germline V gene has CDR1 SEHNR and CDR2 FQNEAQ (reference sequence). CDR3 loop: CASGRTHEETQYF. As DNA, the CDR3 is TGTGCCAGCGGGCGAACGCACGAGGAGACCCAGTACTTC.

Notes on this clone: The junction shows a germline mismatch at one end, possibly a read error. The genes are TRBV7-7 and TRBJ1-5; a possible D gene is TRBD1 (6 bases). The length of the CDR3 is 16 residues. Germline V gene lookup returns CDR1 SSHAT and CDR2 FNYEAQ (reference sequence). The CDR3: CASSSTGGVWNQPQHF. The CDR3, as DNA: TGTGCTAGCAGCTCGACAGGCGGGGTATGGAATCAGCCCCAGCATTTT.

The chain employs TRBV7-2 and TRBJ2-2; 7 nucleotides align to TRBD1. Looked up from germline, CDR1 is SGHTA and CDR2 is FQGNSA. This CDR3 comprises 16 residues. J gave up 2 bases and V 2 bases, and 5 bases lay outside the gene matches. The DNA for the CDR3 is TGTGCCAGCAGCTTACAGGGGGTGGTAAACACCGGGGAGCTGTTTTTT. Translation: CASSLQGVVNTGELFF.

The chain links TRBV27 to TRBJ2-3; 10 bases are a match to TRBD2. The V segment lost 3 bases and the J segment 5 bases; nucleotides outside the gene matches: 5. The CDR3 extends over 15 amino acids. The germline V gene encodes CDR1 MNHEY and CDR2 SMNVEV (reference sequence). DNA of the CDR3: TGTGCCAGCAGTTTTTTGCTAGCGGGAGAAGATACGCAGTATTTT. This gives the protein CASSFLLAGEDTQYF.

The chain joins TRBV6-1 to TRBJ2-5; unclear D gene. The CDR3 is made up of 15 amino acids. Looked up from germline, CDR1 is MNHNS and CDR2 is SASEGT. Trimming cost V 0 bases and J 0 bases, with 8 bases left between them. The CDR3 DNA reads as TGTGCCAGCAGTGAAGCGTGGGATTACCAAGAGACCCAGTACTTC. It translates to CASSEAWDYQETQYF.

V is TRBV5-1 and J is TRBJ1-1; perhaps TRBD1 as D (5 bases). The CDR3 is 14 residues long. CDR1 is SGHRS and CDR2 is YFSETQ in the germline V gene. V shed 3 bases and J shed 4 bases, with 13 bases lying between them. The CDR3: CASSWEGQITEAFF. The CDR3 DNA sequence: TGCGCCAGCAGCTGGGAGGGGCAGATCACTGAAGCTTTCTTT.

This chain joins TRBV7-9 and TRBJ2-7, with 12 bases that match TRBD2. V dropped 0 bases and J dropped 6; count of bases not matched to a gene: 3. Per germline, CDR1 SEHNR and CDR2 FQNEAQ (reference sequence). The CDR3 has 15 amino acids. The CDR3 DNA reads TGTGCCAGCAGCTTAGCGGGACTAGCGGGTTCCGAGCAGTACTTC. It specifies CASSLAGLAGSEQYF.

This clone came up once. This chain joins TRBV2 and TRBJ2-2, with D possibly TRBD2 on 6 matching bases. Trimming stripped 3 bases from V and 6 bases from J, with 14 bases between. This CDR3 is 15 amino acids long. Germline CDR1 SNHLY, CDR2 FYNNEI. CDR3 protein: CASSDSGRFAGELFF. For the CDR3, the DNA is TGTGCCAGCAGTGATTCAGGGAGGTTCGCCGGGGAGCTGTTTTTT.

V usage is TRBV7-2 and J usage is TRBJ2-7; unclear D gene. V was clipped by 1 base and J by 3 bases, with 7 bases between them. The CDR3 runs 13 residues. Germline loops: CDR1 SGHTA, CDR2 FQGNSA. The DNA of the CDR3 is TGTGCCAGCAGCTTAGGGGCAGTCTACGAGCAGTACTTC. Protein: CASSLGAVYEQYF. Supplemented by reference TRBV7-2 and TRBJ2-7, the full variable domain reads GAGVSQSPSNKVTEKGKDVELRCDPISGHTALYWYRQSLGQGLEFLIYFQGNSAPDKSGLPSDRFSAERTGGSVSTLTIQRTQQEDSAVYLCASSLGAVYEQYFGPGTRLTVT.

The rearrangement links TRBV18 to TRBJ2-1; 7 bases agree with TRBD2. CDR3 size: 16 residues. Germline V CDR1 and CDR2: KGHSH, LQKENI. Unmatched junction bases numbered 7, after V lost 0 bases and J lost 5 bases. The DNA of the CDR3 is TGTGCCAGCTCACCACCTCGGCGGGAGCCCCACAATGAGCAGTTCTTC. This encodes CASSPPRREPHNEQFF.

The chain is built from TRBV6-1 and TRBJ2-1; D might be TRBD1 (6 bases). V was trimmed by 6 bases and J by 9 bases, leaving 12 bases between them. The CDR3 length is 12 residues. Germline CDR1 reads MNHNS; CDR2 reads SASEGT. CDR3: CASSTQGPEQFF. CDR3 in DNA: TGTGCCAGCAGCACACAGGGACCTGAGCAGTTCTTC.

V gene TRBV4-1 combines with J gene TRBJ1-2, with 9 bases matching TRBD1. The ends lost 4 bases at V and 2 bases at J; junction bases unmatched: 8. The length of the CDR3 is 16 residues. Germline CDR1 reads MGHRA; CDR2 reads YSYEKL. In DNA, the CDR3 is TGCGCCAGCAGCCTAACCGGGACAGGGCCAAACTATGGCTACACCTTC. Protein: CASSLTGTGPNYGYTF.

As to this clone: Other nucleotide sequences from this sample produce the same CDR3. V gene TRBV7-9 combines with J gene TRBJ2-1, with D tentatively TRBD1 (6 bases). The V end was cut by 1 base, the J end by 6 bases, with 7 bases between. The CDR3 is 13 amino acids. Per the germline V gene, CDR1 is SEHNR and CDR2 is FQNEAQ (reference sequence). The CDR3 region is CASSLGGGNEQFF. The CDR3 coding sequence is TGTGCCAGCAGCTTAGGAGGGGGCAATGAGCAGTTCTTC.

The chain is built from TRBV9 and TRBJ1-1; TRBD1 is a possible D gene (5 bases). This CDR3 contains 13 residues. The germline V gene has CDR1 SGDLS and CDR2 YYNGEE. Trimming left V 3 bases short and J 7 bases short, with 13 bases between. The CDR3 protein is CASSAGSVIEAFF. For the CDR3, the DNA is TGTGCCAGCAGCGCAGGGTCGGTTATTGAAGCTTTCTTT.

The chain uses TRBV7-9 and TRBJ2-7; no reliable D call. The CDR3 consists of 11 residues. Germline V CDR1 and CDR2: SEHNR, FQNEAQ (reference sequence). V lost 3 bases, J lost 5 bases, and 5 bases lay in between. The CDR3 region is CASSLGNEQYF. CDR3 nucleotide sequence: TGTGCCAGCAGCTTGGGGAACGAGCAGTACTTC.

The chain has TRBV28 and TRBJ2-1; D gene unclear. Germline values: CDR1 MDHEN, CDR2 SYDVKM. Trimming took off 5 bases at V and 8 bases at J, with 10 bases between the two ends. The length of the CDR3 is 12 residues. Here the CDR3 DNA reads TGTGCCAGCAGTCCCGACACGGATGAGCAGTTCTTC. Its protein is CASSPDTDEQFF.

V gene TRBV10-3 combines with J gene TRBJ1-3; 9 bases are a match to TRBD1. With 2 bases clipped from V and 2 bases from J, the junction kept 10 bases outside the gene matches. The CDR3 has 18 residues. The germline gives CDR1 ENHRY, CDR2 SYGVKD. Here the CDR3 DNA reads TGTGCCATCAGTGAGAGGGCCCGGGACAGGGTAACTGGAAACACCATATATTTT. This encodes CAISERARDRVTGNTIYF.

J is TRBJ2-5 and V is TRBV29-1, with D hard to call. The germline V gene has CDR1 SQVTM and CDR2 ANQGSEA. V was pared by 3 bases and J by 5 bases, with 13 bases between. The CDR3 extends over 13 amino acids. The CDR3 loop is CSVDFSQPETQYF. In DNA form, the CDR3 reads TGCAGCGTTGATTTCAGCCAACCGGAGACCCAGTACTTC.

CDR3 nucleotide sequence: TGCGCCAGCAGCTTTCGGGAATACCAAGAGACCCAGTACTTC. Its translation: CASSFREYQETQYF. The chain links TRBV5-1 to TRBJ2-5, with D possibly matching TRBD2 (5 bases). This CDR3 contains 14 residues. The V gene's germline CDR1 is SGHRS and CDR2 YFSETQ. V was clipped by 2 bases and J by 0 bases, with 8 bases between them.